This TCR beta chain was obtained from a study of blood T cells in healthy people across ages. Study-wide points: Naive T cell percentage showed a strong correlation with the diversity of TCR beta.

Germline V gene sequence: CDR1 DFQATT, CDR2 SNEGSKA (reference sequence). Unmatched junction bases numbered 9, after V lost 4 bases and J lost 6 bases. The CDR3 runs to 14 residues. Comment on this clonotype: Its antigen is undetermined.

Primers used in a second PCR of about 7 to 12 cycles were a sample-barcoded 5' primer and a J-beta primer mix. TCRdb re-called the 5' RACE reads through MiXCR, storing one row per CDR3 protein. This sample has 1,500,000 or so distinct CDR3 sequences, with under 55% found just once. This rearrangement joins TRBV20-1 to TRBJ2-7; 10 bases fit TRBD1. Sequencing input: blood. The receptor was isolated from a woman younger than 30 in good health. In DNA form, the CDR3 reads TGCAGTGCTAACCGGGACAGGGGCTTTTGCGAGCAGTACTTC. Encoded protein: CSANRDRGFCEQYF.